A selection of T cell receptor beta chains follows, all from one sample in a study of cytomegalovirus exposure and HLA in healthy donors. This table comes from immunoSEQ multiplex PCR, and its TCRdb copy is limited to in-frame clones, with some not included. Among 55,000 to 70,000 clones listed, 60% to 75% were seen once. Sequencing was carried out using PBMCs. The receptors originated from a woman aged 60 to 75 in good health and CMV-seropositive. Each CDR3 is given with its conserved first and last residue. Clone size, where shown, is once, few, many, or a class for clones that have expanded.

TRBV10-3	TRBJ2-1	.	CAIRQTSGKVEQFF
TRBV11-3	TRBJ2-2	few	CASSISHGGEVAGELFF
TRBV10-3	TRBJ1-4	few	CAISDKWTGANEKLFF
TRBV6-6	TRBJ2-3	.	CAVGTGNQVDTQYF
TRBV5-1	TRBJ1-5	.	CASSLRGWEPQHF
TRBV30	TRBJ1-2	.	CAWSASGYGYTF
TRBV6-5	TRBJ1-2	.	CASSYVQGANYGYTF
TRBV30	TRBJ2-7	.	CAWSVTGWHEQYF
TRBV7-9	TRBJ2-1	.	CASSLGARGNEQFF
TRBV6-5	TRBJ2-7	once	CASSYSEEPYEQYF
TRBV6-1	TRBJ2-3	once	CASSEVQGSTDTQYF
TRBV28	TRBJ2-5	.	CASSAGQGGRETQYF
TRBV30	TRBJ1-5	.	CAWTSQVAEPQHF